This paragraph reports one T cell receptor beta chain. Data came from immunoSEQ multiplex PCR; TCRdb stores just in-frame clones and leaves some out. This table has approximately 170,000 clones, around 84% appearing once. The CDR3 totals 12 residues. CDR1 is SQVTM and CDR2 is ANQGSEA in the germline V gene. V lost 5 bases and J 4 bases, leaving 11 bases between the germline ends. This record belongs to a study of blood T cell repertoires in COVID-19. Study background: From the United States, Italy and Spain came samples of acute and convalescent COVID-19.

The chain carries TRBV29-1 and TRBJ2-5; TRBD1 is a possible D gene (5 bases). This clonotype was sampled from a woman aged 70 to 79 with COVID-19, enrolled during active disease. The sequencing sample was made of peripheral blood. CDR3 in DNA: TGCAGCGTTTGGCAGGGCGGAGAGACCCAGTACTTC. Its protein product is CSVWQGGETQYF.